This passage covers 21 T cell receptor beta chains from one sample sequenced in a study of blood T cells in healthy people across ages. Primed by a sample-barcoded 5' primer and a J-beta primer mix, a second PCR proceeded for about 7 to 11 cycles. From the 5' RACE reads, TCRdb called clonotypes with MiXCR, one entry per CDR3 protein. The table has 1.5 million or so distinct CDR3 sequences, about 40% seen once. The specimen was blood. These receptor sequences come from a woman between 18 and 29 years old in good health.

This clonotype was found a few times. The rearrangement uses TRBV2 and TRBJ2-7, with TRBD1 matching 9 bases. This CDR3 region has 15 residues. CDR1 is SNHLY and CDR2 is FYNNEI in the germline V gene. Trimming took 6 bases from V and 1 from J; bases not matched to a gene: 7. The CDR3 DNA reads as TGTGCCAGCAGGGCGGACAGGGGCCTGTCCTACGAGCAGTACTTC. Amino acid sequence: CASRADRGLSYEQYF.

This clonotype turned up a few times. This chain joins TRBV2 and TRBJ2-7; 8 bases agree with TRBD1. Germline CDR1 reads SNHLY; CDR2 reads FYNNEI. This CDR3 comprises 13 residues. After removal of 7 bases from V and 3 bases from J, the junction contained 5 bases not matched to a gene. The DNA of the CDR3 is TGTGCCAGCAACAGGGGGGTGTTCTACGAGCAGTACTTC. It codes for CASNRGVFYEQYF. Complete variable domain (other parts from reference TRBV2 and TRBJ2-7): EPEVTQTPSHQVTQMGQEVILRCVPISNHLYFYWYRQILGQKVEFLVSFYNNEISEKSEIFDDQFSVERPDGSNFTLKIRSTKLEDSAMYFCASNRGVFYEQYFGPGTRLTVT.

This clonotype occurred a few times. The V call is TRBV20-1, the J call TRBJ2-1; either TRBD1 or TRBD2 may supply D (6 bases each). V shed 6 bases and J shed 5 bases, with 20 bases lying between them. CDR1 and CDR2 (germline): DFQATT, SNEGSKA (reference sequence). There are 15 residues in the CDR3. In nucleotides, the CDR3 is TGCAGTGCCAGCCCCCCGGGGGCCCGCAACAATGAGCAGTTCTTC. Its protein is CSASPPGARNNEQFF.

CDR3 DNA sequence: TGCAGTGCTAGAGATCTTGGGGGGGAAAGCACAGATACGCAGTATTTT. It translates to CSARDLGGESTDTQYF. The V call is TRBV20-1, the J call TRBJ2-3; 7 bases map to TRBD2. V lost 0 bases to trimming and J lost 0 bases; unmatched junction nucleotides: 6. This CDR3 has 16 amino acids. The germline V gene encodes CDR1 DFQATT and CDR2 SNEGSKA (reference sequence).

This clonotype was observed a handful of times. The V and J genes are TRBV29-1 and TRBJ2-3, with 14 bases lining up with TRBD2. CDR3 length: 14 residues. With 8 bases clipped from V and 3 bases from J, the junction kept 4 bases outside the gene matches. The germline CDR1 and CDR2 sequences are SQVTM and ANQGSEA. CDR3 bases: TGCAGCTCCGGGACTAGCGGGAGTACAGATACGCAGTATTTT. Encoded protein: CSSGTSGSTDTQYF.

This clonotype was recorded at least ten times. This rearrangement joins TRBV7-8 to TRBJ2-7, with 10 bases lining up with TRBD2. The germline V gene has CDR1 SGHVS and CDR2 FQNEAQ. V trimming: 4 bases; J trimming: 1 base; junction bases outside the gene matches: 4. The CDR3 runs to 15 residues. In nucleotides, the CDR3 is TGTGCCAGCAGCTCAGGACTAGCGGTGTCCTACGAGCAGTACTTC. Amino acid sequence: CASSSGLAVSYEQYF.

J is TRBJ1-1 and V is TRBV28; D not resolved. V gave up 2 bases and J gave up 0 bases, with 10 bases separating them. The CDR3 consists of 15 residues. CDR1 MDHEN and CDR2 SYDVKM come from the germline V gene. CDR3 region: CASSLGGSMNTEAFF. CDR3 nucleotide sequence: TGTGCCAGCAGTTTAGGTGGGAGCATGAACACTGAAGCTTTCTTT.

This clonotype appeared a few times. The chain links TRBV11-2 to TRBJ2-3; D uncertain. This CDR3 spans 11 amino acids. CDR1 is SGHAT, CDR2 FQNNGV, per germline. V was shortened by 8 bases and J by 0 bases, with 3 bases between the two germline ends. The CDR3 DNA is TGTGCCAGCCAGAGCACAGATACGCAGTATTTT. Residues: CASQSTDTQYF.

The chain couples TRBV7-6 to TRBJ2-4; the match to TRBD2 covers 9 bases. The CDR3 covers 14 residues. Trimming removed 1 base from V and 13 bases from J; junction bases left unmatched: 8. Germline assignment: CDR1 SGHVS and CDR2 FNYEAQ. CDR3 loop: CASSLGASGEEQYF. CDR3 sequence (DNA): TGTGCCAGCAGCTTAGGGGCTAGCGGGGAGGAGCAGTACTTC.

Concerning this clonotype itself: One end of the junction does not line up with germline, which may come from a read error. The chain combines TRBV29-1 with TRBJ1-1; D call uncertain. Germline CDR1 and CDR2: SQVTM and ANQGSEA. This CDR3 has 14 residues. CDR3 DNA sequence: TGCGGCGTTAGTCCCAGCATTGGGGACACTGAAGCTTTCTTT. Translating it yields CGVSPSIGDTEAFF.

The CDR3 spells CAKMDRGKNTEAFF. In nucleotides, the CDR3 is TGTGCCAAGATGGACAGGGGAAAAAACACTGAAGCTTTCTTT. This chain links TRBV2 with TRBJ1-1; TRBD1 matches 9 bases. V was clipped by 10 bases and J by 2 bases; unmatched bases: 8. The CDR3 extends over 14 amino acids. Germline values: CDR1 SNHLY, CDR2 FYNNEI.

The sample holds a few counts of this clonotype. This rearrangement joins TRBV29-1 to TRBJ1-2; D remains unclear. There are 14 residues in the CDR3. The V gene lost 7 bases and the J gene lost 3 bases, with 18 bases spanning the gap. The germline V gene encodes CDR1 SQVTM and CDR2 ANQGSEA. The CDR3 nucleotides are TGCAGCGCCGACGACCCGTCGGGCGACTATGGCTACACCTTC. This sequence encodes CSADDPSGDYGYTF.

The CDR3 bases are TGTGCCTGGAGCCCTTTGTTTGGGAACACTGAAGCTTTCTTT. Translation: CAWSPLFGNTEAFF. The chain couples TRBV30 to TRBJ1-1; the D is unclear. V dropped 3 bases and J dropped 1 base, with 12 bases sitting between them. Germline lookup yields CDR1 GTSNPN and CDR2 SVGIG (reference sequence). The CDR3 loop spans 14 amino acids.

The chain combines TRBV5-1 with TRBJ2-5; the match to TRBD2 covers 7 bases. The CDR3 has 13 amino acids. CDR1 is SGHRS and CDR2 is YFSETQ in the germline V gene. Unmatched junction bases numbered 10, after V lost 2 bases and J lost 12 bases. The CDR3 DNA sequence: TGCGCCAGCAGCTTCAGCGGGGCCGACCCGGAGTACTTC. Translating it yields CASSFSGADPEYF.

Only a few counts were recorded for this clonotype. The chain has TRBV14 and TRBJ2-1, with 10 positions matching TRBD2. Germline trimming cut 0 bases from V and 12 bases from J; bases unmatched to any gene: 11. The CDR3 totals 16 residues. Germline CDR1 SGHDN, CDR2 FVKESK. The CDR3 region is CASSQDLWTSGSGQFF. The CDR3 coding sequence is TGTGCCAGCAGCCAAGATCTCTGGACTAGCGGTTCGGGGCAGTTCTTC.

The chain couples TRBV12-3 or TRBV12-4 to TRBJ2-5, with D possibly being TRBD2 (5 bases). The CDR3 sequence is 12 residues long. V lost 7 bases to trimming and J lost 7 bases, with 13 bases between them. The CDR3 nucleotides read TGTGCCAGCACTCTAATCGAGGGGACCCAGTACTTC. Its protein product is CASTLIEGTQYF.

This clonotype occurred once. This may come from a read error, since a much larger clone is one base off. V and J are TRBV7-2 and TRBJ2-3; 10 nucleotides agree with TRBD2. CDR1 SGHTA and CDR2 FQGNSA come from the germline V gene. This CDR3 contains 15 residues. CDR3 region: CASRLLAGYTDTRYF. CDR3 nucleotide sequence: TGTGCCAGCAGATTACTAGCGGGATATACAGATACGCGGTATTTT.

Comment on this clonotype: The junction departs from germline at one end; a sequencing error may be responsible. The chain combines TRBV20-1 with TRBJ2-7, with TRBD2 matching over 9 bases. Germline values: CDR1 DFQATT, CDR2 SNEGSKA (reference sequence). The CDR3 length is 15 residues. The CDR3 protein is CSAREPGTSSNEQYF. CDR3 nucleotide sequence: TGCAGTGCGCGCGAGCCTGGGACTAGCTCCAACGAGCAGTACTTC.

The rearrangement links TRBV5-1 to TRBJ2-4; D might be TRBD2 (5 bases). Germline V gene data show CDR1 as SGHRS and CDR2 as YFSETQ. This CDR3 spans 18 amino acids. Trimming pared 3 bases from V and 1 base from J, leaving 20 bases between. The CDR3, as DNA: TGCGCCAGCAGCTCCGAACTCGGAGCTCGCGGGGCCAAAAACATTCAGTACTTC. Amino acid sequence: CASSSELGARGAKNIQYF.

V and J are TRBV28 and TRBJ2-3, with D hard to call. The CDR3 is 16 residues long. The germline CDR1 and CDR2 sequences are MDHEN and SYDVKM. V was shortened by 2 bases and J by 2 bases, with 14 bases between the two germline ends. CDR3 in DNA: TGTGCCAGCAGTTTAATTTTGTCTGGCGACACAGATACGCAGTATTTT. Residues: CASSLILSGDTDTQYF.

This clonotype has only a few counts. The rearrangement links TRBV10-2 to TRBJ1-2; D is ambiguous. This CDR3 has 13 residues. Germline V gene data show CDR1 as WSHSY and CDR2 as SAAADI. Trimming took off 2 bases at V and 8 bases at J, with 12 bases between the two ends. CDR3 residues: CASSEGVTYGYTF. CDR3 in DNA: TGCGCCAGCAGTGAGGGGGTTACCTACGGCTACACCTTC.